Listed here are 25 T cell receptor beta chains from one sample, sequenced in a study of blood T cell repertoires in COVID-19. TCRdb's table, derived via immunoSEQ multiplex PCR, lists solely in-frame clones and lacks some. This table holds about 110,000 clones, approximately 81% found once. The sample consisted of peripheral blood. These receptors came from a man aged 40-49 years with acute or convalescent COVID-19.

The rearrangement uses TRBV2 and TRBJ2-7, with TRBD2 as a possible D gene (5 bases). The CDR3 is 11 residues long. Between the trimmed V and J ends, which lost 6 bases and 6 bases, there was a span of 9 bases. From germline, CDR1 is SNHLY and CDR2 FYNNEI. The CDR3 DNA is TGTGCCAGCAGGTACAGCGGCGAGCAGTACTTC. This gives the protein CASRYSGEQYF.

The rearrangement uses TRBV3-1 (or the pseudogene TRBV3-2) and TRBJ2-3; 15 nucleotides agree with TRBD2. Losses at the gene ends were 7 bases for V and 4 bases for J; bases not matched to a gene: 6. The germline V gene has CDR1 LGHDT and CDR2 YNNKEL (reference sequence). The CDR3 contains 16 residues. The DNA of the CDR3 is TGTGCCAGCACCCGAAGGACTAGCGGGGGGGCAGATACGCAGTATTTT. It encodes CASTRRTSGGADTQYF.

The chain couples TRBV3-1 (or the pseudogene TRBV3-2) to TRBJ2-1; D may be TRBD2 (6 bases). The CDR3 length is 15 residues. V lost 5 bases, J lost 4 bases, and 15 bases lay in between. The V gene's germline CDR1 is LGHDT and CDR2 YNNKEL (reference sequence). This CDR3 reads CASSEGTSTYNEQFF. The CDR3 nucleotides read TGTGCCAGCAGCGAAGGGACTTCTACTTACAATGAGCAGTTCTTC.

This chain links TRBV29-1 with TRBJ2-1; D gene unclear. The germline CDR1 and CDR2 sequences are SQVTM and ANQGSEA. Trimming cost V 3 bases and J 9 bases, with 9 bases left between them. The CDR3 is 11 residues long. The CDR3 nucleotides are TGCAGCGTTGACCCTGGTAGTGAGCAGTTCTTC. Translated, it gives CSVDPGSEQFF.

The DNA for the CDR3 is TGTGCCATCAGTACCTCACAGGGGGCCGTGTCCTACGAGCAGTACTTC. Amino acid sequence: CAISTSQGAVSYEQYF. The chain combines TRBV10-3 with TRBJ2-7; TRBD1 aligns across 9 bases. Germline loops: CDR1 ENHRY, CDR2 SYGVKD. CDR3 length: 16 residues. The V segment lost 5 bases and the J segment 1 base; nucleotides outside the gene matches: 9.

The gene calls are TRBV7-9 and TRBJ2-3; D is possibly TRBD1 (7 bases). The germline V gene encodes CDR1 SEHNR and CDR2 FQNEAQ (reference sequence). CDR3 length: 15 amino acids. The germline V and J ends were trimmed by 1 base and 4 bases, with 12 bases remaining between them. The CDR3 loop is CASSLGRGEADTQYF. As DNA, the CDR3 is TGTGCCAGCAGCTTAGGCAGGGGGGAGGCAGATACGCAGTATTTT. Using reference TRBV7-9 and TRBJ2-3 for the parts outside the CDR3, the full variable domain is DTGVSQNPRHKITKRGQNVTFRCDPISEHNRLYWYRQTLGQGPEFLTYFQNEAQLEKSRLLSDRFSAERPKGSFSTLEIQRTEQGDSAMYLCASSLGRGEADTQYFGPGTRLTVL.

This CDR3 reads CAWSVRTLYTGELFF. CDR3 DNA: TGTGCCTGGAGTGTGCGGACACTGTACACCGGGGAGCTGTTTTTT. This chain connects TRBV30 to TRBJ2-2; D perhaps matches TRBD1 (5 bases). The CDR3 is 15 amino acids. The V gene lost 0 bases and the J gene lost 3 bases, with 11 bases spanning the gap. Germline CDR1 GTSNPN, CDR2 SVGIG (reference sequence).

The chain couples TRBV4-3 to TRBJ1-3, with 11 bases matching TRBD1. Germline assignment: CDR1 LGHNA and CDR2 YSLEER. The CDR3 length is 15 residues. V was clipped by 4 bases and J by 8 bases; unmatched bases: 7. In nucleotides, the CDR3 is TGCGCCAGCAGCCCCCTAGGACAGGGGGCGGACACCATATATTTT. It is translated as CASSPLGQGADTIYF.

This chain links TRBV4-1 with TRBJ2-2, with a weak D call TRBD2 (5 bases). The V gene lost 4 bases and the J gene lost 5 bases, with 17 bases spanning the gap. CDR3 length: 16 amino acids. From germline, CDR1 is MGHRA and CDR2 YSYEKL. For the CDR3, the DNA is TGCGCCAGCAGCCTTTCGTCGGGGAGCCTTACCGGGGAGCTGTTTTTT. Amino acids: CASSLSSGSLTGELFF.

This clone was observed a single time. The V call is TRBV5-6, the J call TRBJ2-1; D uncertain. The germline V gene has CDR1 SGHDT and CDR2 YYEEEE. Trimming took 0 bases from V and 0 from J, leaving 10 bases between them. The CDR3 is 16 amino acids. CDR3 in amino acids: CASSLASVSSYNEQFF. For the CDR3, the DNA is TGTGCCAGCAGCTTGGCGAGCGTTAGCTCCTACAATGAGCAGTTCTTC.

This chain connects TRBV7-9 to TRBJ1-4, with TRBD1 matching 10 bases. The germline CDR1 and CDR2 sequences are SEHNR and FQNEAQ (reference sequence). V was clipped by 5 bases and J by 8 bases; unmatched bases: 8. The CDR3 totals 15 residues. This chain's CDR3 is CASSPRTGGREKLFF. Written as DNA, the CDR3 is TGTGCCAGCAGCCCAAGGACAGGGGGTAGAGAAAAACTGTTTTTT.

The genes are TRBV29-1 and TRBJ1-2, with no clear D. Between the trimmed V and J ends, which lost 3 bases and 1 base, there was a span of 12 bases. Germline loops: CDR1 SQVTM, CDR2 ANQGSEA. The CDR3 sequence is 14 residues long. In nucleotides, the CDR3 is TGCAGCGTTGACATCGCTCTATTTAACTATGGCTACACCTTC. Protein: CSVDIALFNYGYTF.

The rearrangement links TRBV2 to TRBJ1-2; D is ambiguous. The CDR3 extends over 12 amino acids. Per germline, CDR1 SNHLY and CDR2 FYNNEI. The V end was cut by 11 bases, the J end by 1 base, with 11 bases between. In DNA, the CDR3 is TGTGCCTCGGGAGAGAGTAACTATGGCTACACCTTC. This sequence encodes CASGESNYGYTF.

The chain couples TRBV6-6 to TRBJ1-4, with D perhaps TRBD1 (5 bases). V was clipped by 2 bases and J by 8 bases, with 15 bases between them. CDR1 is MNHNY and CDR2 is SVGAGI in the germline V gene (reference sequence). This CDR3 has 15 residues. The CDR3 protein is CASSYAGQGGEKLFF. As DNA, the CDR3 is TGTGCCAGCAGTTACGCGGGGCAGGGTGGGGAAAAACTGTTTTTT.

The chain links TRBV9 to TRBJ1-1; 7 bases are a match to TRBD1. Looked up from germline, CDR1 is SGDLS and CDR2 is YYNGEE. The CDR3 has 16 amino acids. V was clipped by 1 base and J by 0 bases; unmatched bases: 6. The DNA for the CDR3 is TGTGCCAGCAGCGTAAGCCCGACAGGGCTGAACACTGAAGCTTTCTTT. Encoded protein: CASSVSPTGLNTEAFF.

The V and J genes are TRBV5-4 and TRBJ1-4; no clear D gene. The V and J ends lost 2 bases and 8 bases respectively, with 10 bases between them. The CDR3 has 13 amino acids. CDR1 SGHNT and CDR2 YYREEE come from the germline V gene (reference sequence). CDR3 sequence reads: CASSFQAAEKLFF. Written as DNA, the CDR3 is TGTGCCAGCAGCTTCCAAGCGGCCGAAAAACTGTTTTTT.

The chain carries TRBV3-1 (or the pseudogene TRBV3-2) and TRBJ2-7; 7 nucleotides match TRBD2. The CDR3 is made up of 15 amino acids. The J segment lost 4 bases and the V segment lost 5 bases, leaving 11 bases of the junction unmatched. CDR1 is LGHDT and CDR2 is YNNKEL in the germline V gene (reference sequence). The CDR3 bases are TGTGCCAGCAGCTACGGAGGCGGGGGAATGTACGAGCAGTACTTC. Its protein product is CASSYGGGGMYEQYF.

This clone was recorded a few times. This chain connects TRBV30 to TRBJ1-6, with 7 bases lining up with TRBD1. Germline lookup yields CDR1 GTSNPN and CDR2 SVGIG (reference sequence). Trimming cost V 0 bases and J 6 bases; bases outside gene matches: 5. The CDR3 length is 15 residues. In DNA form, the CDR3 reads TGTGCCTGGAGTGTAAGGGGGCTCGGTAATTCACCCCTCCACTTT. Amino acid sequence: CAWSVRGLGNSPLHF.

The chain couples TRBV7-9 to TRBJ1-1, with D possibly matching TRBD1 (6 bases). Between the trimmed V and J ends, which lost 5 bases and 3 bases, there was a span of 16 bases. CDR1 and CDR2 from the germline V gene are SEHNR and FQNEAQ (reference sequence). The CDR3 length is 15 residues. The CDR3, as DNA: TGTGCCAGCAGCCTCAGACAGGAGACTGACACTGAAGCTTTCTTT. The encoded protein is CASSLRQETDTEAFF.

This clone was seen only a few times. This chain uses TRBV2 with TRBJ1-5, with D uncertain. The tail of the sequence fits TRBJ2-3 better, so the J call may be wrong. Germline V gene sequence: CDR1 SNHLY, CDR2 FYNNEI. This CDR3 has 13 amino acids. The CDR3 DNA reads as TGTGCCAGCAGTGAAGCCCCTCGGGTCTCCCAGTATTTT. This gives the protein CASSEAPRVSQYF.

The CDR3, as DNA: TGTGCCAGTAGTAGGAATCCCCGGGACAGGACACATTCACCCCTCCACTTT. Translation gives CASSRNPRDRTHSPLHF. The V and J genes are TRBV19 and TRBJ1-6; 8 nucleotides agree with TRBD1. In germline, CDR1 is LNHDA, CDR2 SQIVND (reference sequence). The CDR3 spans 17 residues. Trimming at V came to 4 bases and at J to 8 bases, leaving 13 bases not matched to a gene.

The V gene is TRBV11-2, the J gene TRBJ2-7; TRBD1 is a possible D gene (6 bases). Germline V gives CDR1 SGHAT, CDR2 FQNNGV. V was pared by 4 bases and J by 3 bases, with 16 bases between. This CDR3 is 15 amino acids long. CDR3 in amino acids: CASSSSWGPNYEQYF. The CDR3 DNA is TGTGCCAGCAGCTCTAGTTGGGGGCCCAACTACGAGCAGTACTTC.

This rearrangement joins TRBV10-3 to TRBJ2-2; 13 positions agree with TRBD2. Per germline, CDR1 ENHRY and CDR2 SYGVKD. J lost 1 base, V lost 4 bases, and 0 bases had no gene match. This CDR3 has 16 amino acids. The CDR3 DNA follows: TGTGCCATCAGTGGACTAGCGGGGGGGAACACCGGGGAGCTGTTTTTT. Translation gives CAISGLAGGNTGELFF.

V is TRBV27 and J is TRBJ2-7, with TRBD1 matching 8 bases. This CDR3 region has 14 residues. CDR1 and CDR2 from the germline V gene are MNHEY and SMNVEV (reference sequence). Unmatched junction bases numbered 10, after V lost 7 bases and J lost 5 bases. The chain's CDR3 is CASKKQGVSDEQYF. The CDR3 DNA reads as TGTGCCAGCAAAAAACAGGGGGTGTCGGACGAGCAGTACTTC.

This chain links TRBV7-6 with TRBJ2-1, with a weak D call TRBD2 (6 bases). Trimming removed 5 bases from V and 0 bases from J, with 11 bases in between. The CDR3 has 15 amino acids. Germline-derived CDR1 and CDR2 are SGHVS and FNYEAQ. The CDR3 here is CASSRGAPSYNEQFF. As DNA, the CDR3 is TGTGCCAGCAGCCGCGGGGCGCCCTCCTACAATGAGCAGTTCTTC.